A single sample is the source of the 16 T cell receptor beta chains below, sequenced in a study of cytomegalovirus exposure and HLA in healthy donors (dated 2017 in TCRdb). Libraries were prepared through the immunoSEQ multiplex PCR assay. For the multiplex PCR, a mixture combining 60 forward primers for TCR Vbeta segments and 13 reverse primers for TCR Jbeta segments was used. TCRdb re-hosts the immuneACCESS table, in-frame sequences only. Its copies lack some clones; in the studies checked, an unresolved V gene accounts for under half of them, and the cause for the rest is not known. This sample lists around 160,000 clones; around 75% were detected once. The top ten clones comprise less than 9.5% of the sample. Sequences were obtained from PBMCs. Every receptor here comes from a woman in her forties in good health and CMV-seropositive.

The chain recombines TRBV28 with TRBJ2-7; D perhaps matches TRBD1 (6 bases). The V end lost 2 bases, the J end lost 6 bases, and 11 bases lay between the germline ends. The germline gives CDR1 MDHEN, CDR2 SYDVKM. The CDR3 extends over 13 amino acids. The CDR3 DNA reads as TGTGCCAGCAGTTTAGGACAGCTCACCGAGCAGTACTTC. This codes for CASSLGQLTEQYF. The whole variable domain, filled in from reference TRBV28 and TRBJ2-7, reads DVKVTQSSRYLVKRTGEKVFLECVQDMDHENMFWYRQDPGLGLRLIYFSYDVKMKEKGDIPEGYSVSREKKERFSLILESASTNQTSMYLCASSLGQLTEQYFGPGTRLTVT.

The chain links TRBV7-3 to TRBJ1-2; D not resolved. The CDR3 totals 16 residues. Deletions cut 0 bases from V and 4 bases from J, with 15 bases between. Germline V gene lookup returns CDR1 SGHTA and CDR2 FQGTGA. The CDR3 nucleotides are TGTGCCAGCAGCTTAACGAACCTGTACGGGAGCTATGGCTACACCTTC. Translating it yields CASSLTNLYGSYGYTF.

V usage is TRBV6-6 and J usage is TRBJ1-6, with TRBD1 as a possible D gene (5 bases). This CDR3 contains 13 residues. From germline, CDR1 is MNHNY and CDR2 SVGAGI (reference sequence). Trimming took off 7 bases at V and 10 bases at J, with 14 bases between the two ends. Here the CDR3 DNA reads TGTGCCAGCAATTGGGGGGTTGGATCACCCCTCCACTTT. It codes for CASNWGVGSPLHF.

CDR3 DNA sequence: TGTGCCAGTTTCATTCACACCGGGGAGCTGTTTTTT. Protein product: CASFIHTGELFF. V and J are TRBV5-6 and TRBJ2-2; D gene unclear. This CDR3 is 12 amino acids long. The V and J ends lost 8 bases and 3 bases respectively, with 8 bases between them. CDR1 is SGHDT, CDR2 YYEEEE, per germline.

The rearrangement joins TRBV5-1 to TRBJ2-3; perhaps TRBD1 as D (5 bases). With 0 bases removed from V and 1 base from J, the gap between germline ends came to 18 bases. CDR1 is SGHRS and CDR2 is YFSETQ in the germline V gene. The CDR3 runs 18 residues. The CDR3 here is CASSLARAASAGTDTQYF. DNA for the CDR3: TGCGCCAGCAGCTTGGCCAGGGCAGCATCCGCGGGCACAGATACGCAGTATTTT.

This chain connects TRBV28 to TRBJ2-7, with D possibly being TRBD1 (5 bases). CDR1 and CDR2 (germline): MDHEN, SYDVKM. The CDR3 covers 13 residues. Trimming took off 2 bases at V and 9 bases at J, with 14 bases between the two ends. In DNA form, the CDR3 reads TGTGCCAGCAGTTTAGACAGTCTACGAGGGCAGTACTTC. Protein sequence: CASSLDSLRGQYF.

The chain uses TRBV7-8 and TRBJ2-1; 12 nucleotides agree with TRBD2. The CDR3 totals 15 residues. Germline values: CDR1 SGHVS, CDR2 FQNEAQ. V shed 6 bases, J shed 5 bases, and the junction held 5 bases outside the gene matches. The CDR3 nucleotides are TGTGCCAGCAGGCAACTAGCGGGAGGACACAATGAGCAGTTCTTC. Its protein product is CASRQLAGGHNEQFF.

The chain recombines TRBV7-6 with TRBJ2-7; the match to TRBD1 covers 7 bases. The V gene end was trimmed by 6 bases and the J gene end by 1 base; junction bases not matched to a gene: 6. The CDR3 consists of 14 residues. CDR1 SGHVS and CDR2 FNYEAQ come from the germline V gene. CDR3 bases: TGTGCCAGCAGTGCCTCGACAGGGTCCTACGAGCAGTACTTC. It translates to CASSASTGSYEQYF.

The chain joins TRBV7-2 to TRBJ2-7, with D hard to call. Germline V gene data show CDR1 as SGHTA and CDR2 as FQGNSA. The CDR3 has 11 residues. With 4 bases removed from V and 3 bases from J, the gap between germline ends came to 4 bases. CDR3 sequence (DNA): TGTGCCAGCAGCTCTTACTACGAGCAGTACTTC. Its translation: CASSSYYEQYF.

V gene TRBV5-1 combines with J gene TRBJ2-7; no clear D gene. V was trimmed by 4 bases and J by 2 bases, leaving 13 bases between them. Germline V gene data show CDR1 as SGHRS and CDR2 as YFSETQ. This CDR3 region has 14 residues. In DNA form, the CDR3 reads TGCGCCAGCAGCCCACAGACCCTTACCTACGAGCAGTACTTC. This gives the protein CASSPQTLTYEQYF.

The chain has TRBV15 and TRBJ2-1; perhaps TRBD2 as D (5 bases). V dropped 7 bases and J dropped 2 bases, with 15 bases sitting between them. The germline V gene has CDR1 LNHNV and CDR2 YYDKDF (reference sequence). This CDR3 contains 15 residues. Here the CDR3 DNA reads TGTGCCACCAACCGAGGGTGGGCAGCCTACAATGAGCAGTTCTTC. As protein: CATNRGWAAYNEQFF. Filled out from reference TRBV15 and TRBJ2-1, the complete variable domain reads DAMVIQNPRYQVTQFGKPVTLSCSQTLNHNVMYWYQQKSSQAPKLLFHYYDKDFNNEADTPDNFQSRRPNTSFCFLDIRSPGLGDTAMYLCATNRGWAAYNEQFFGPGTRLTVL.

The chain has TRBV14 and TRBJ2-3, with 7 bases that match TRBD2. The CDR3 covers 15 residues. V was pared by 0 bases and J by 8 bases, with 8 bases of the junction left unmatched. Per the germline V gene, CDR1 is SGHDN and CDR2 is FVKESK. The CDR3 DNA follows: TGTGCCAGCAGCCAAGACGGGCGGGGGTTCGGTACGCAGTATTTT. Residues: CASSQDGRGFGTQYF.

This clone has a single count. The chain links TRBV6-5 to TRBJ2-1, with D perhaps matching TRBD1 (5 bases). The CDR3 totals 14 residues. Trimming stripped 8 bases from V and 6 bases from J, with 17 bases between. Germline V CDR1 and CDR2: MNHEY, SVGAGI. CDR3 residues: CASHTGLARNEQFF. The CDR3 region has the DNA TGTGCCAGCCATACAGGTCTGGCGCGCAATGAGCAGTTCTTC.

This chain links TRBV4-2 with TRBJ2-1; a weak D match, TRBD2 (6 bases). This CDR3 is 16 amino acids long. Trimming took off 4 bases at V and 1 base at J, with 14 bases between the two ends. CDR1 is LGHNA and CDR2 is YNFKEQ in the germline V gene. As DNA, the CDR3 is TGTGCCAGCAGCCTGGGAGGCGGACGTTCCTACAATGAGCAGTTCTTC. This gives the protein CASSLGGGRSYNEQFF.

This clone was picked up one time. The chain joins TRBV18 to TRBJ1-6; 7 bases agree with TRBD1. The J segment lost 7 bases and the V segment lost 1 base, leaving 7 bases of the junction unmatched. Germline V gene lookup returns CDR1 KGHSH and CDR2 LQKENI. The CDR3 loop spans 16 amino acids. The CDR3 DNA reads TGTGCCAGCTCACCACGCCACGTACAGGGGAATTCACCCCTCCACTTT. Translating gives CASSPRHVQGNSPLHF.

V usage is TRBV9 and J usage is TRBJ2-3; perhaps TRBD2 as D (5 bases). The CDR3 is made up of 15 amino acids. Germline-derived CDR1 and CDR2 are SGDLS and YYNGEE. The V gene lost 0 bases and the J gene lost 3 bases, with 11 bases spanning the gap. In nucleotides, the CDR3 is TGTGCCAGCAGCGTAGACGGGGTTGAGACAGATACGCAGTATTTT. Translating gives CASSVDGVETDTQYF.